Listed below are T cell receptor beta chains from one sample, sequenced in a study of a mutant IDH1 vaccine in newly diagnosed glioma. TCRdb keeps only in-frame clones here, not all; method: immunoSEQ multiplex PCR. This sample has over 25,000 clones, with 87% found just once. Their target antigens are unknown. The sequenced sample was peripheral blood mononuclear cells (PBMCs), obtained from a glioma patient whose treatment included an IDH1 peptide vaccine. These receptors came from a woman aged 40-49 years with glioma. Some clones in this sample may be carry-over from other donors' samples. Each CDR3 is given with its conserved first and last residue. The order of the fields is clone size, D gene, V gene, J gene, CDR3 protein, CDR3 DNA. The D gene is left open where the match is weak. Where a row states a size, it is once, few, many or the class of an expanded clone; other rows omit it.

-	TRBD1	TRBV5-1	TRBJ1-4	CASSSQGQKEKLFF	TGCGCCAGCAGCTCACAGGGGCAGAAGGAAAAACTGTTTTTT
-	TRBD1	TRBV5-1	TRBJ1-2	CASSLGGQGAVGSGYTF	TGCGCCAGCAGCTTGGGGGGACAGGGGGCAGTCGGGTCGGGCTACACCTTC
-	-	TRBV28	TRBJ1-3	CASSLDRGNTIYF	TGTGCCAGCAGTTTGGACCGTGGAAACACCATATATTTT
-	TRBD1	TRBV19	TRBJ1-6	CASTPTGGNSPLHF	TGTGCCAGTACCCCGACAGGGGGAAATTCACCCCTCCACTTT
-	TRBD2	TRBV5-5	TRBJ2-3	CASSLASGTDTQYF	TGTGCCAGCAGCTTGGCTAGCGGGACAGATACGCAGTATTTT
-	-	TRBV16	TRBJ1-5	CASSRDQGLNQPQHF	TGTGCCAGCAGCCGGGACCAGGGGTTGAATCAGCCCCAGCATTTT
-	-	TRBV7-2	TRBJ1-5	CASSLVENQPQHF	TGTGCCAGCAGCTTAGTTGAAAATCAGCCCCAGCATTTT
few	-	TRBV5-1	TRBJ1-1	CASSRSPRVQVNTEAFF	TGCGCCAGCAGCCGTTCGCCTCGGGTCCAAGTGAACACTGAAGCTTTCTTT
once	-	TRBV7-7	TRBJ2-2	CASSEQGGTGELFF	TGTGCTAGCAGCGAGCAGGGGGGAACCGGGGAGCTGTTTTTT
once	TRBD2	TRBV7-2	TRBJ2-5	CASSLGLRSGLGQETQYF	TGTGCCAGCAGCTTAGGGCTTCGTTCGGGACTAGGTCAAGAGACCCAGTACTTC
few	TRBD1	TRBV29-1	TRBJ1-4	CSVVQGGEKLFF	TGCAGCGTTGTACAGGGGGGTGAAAAACTGTTTTTT
-	-	TRBV6-1	TRBJ2-7	CASSGPDHSEGGYEQYF	TGTGCCAGCAGTGGCCCGGATCACTCCGAGGGGGGCTACGAGCAGTACTTC
once	-	TRBV6-1	TRBJ1-5	CASSEDLGAYQPQHF	TGTGCCAGCAGTGAAGATTTGGGGGCTTATCAGCCCCAGCATTTT
-	-	TRBV4-1	TRBJ1-4	CASRSGRVATNEKLFF	TGCGCCAGCCGCAGTGGGAGGGTTGCAACTAATGAAAAACTGTTTTTT
-	-	TRBV27	TRBJ1-5	CASGEGMVLSNQPQHF	TGTGCCAGCGGGGAGGGAATGGTCCTAAGCAATCAGCCCCAGCATTTT
once	-	TRBV5-4	TRBJ2-2	CASSPRGRGRNTGELFF	TGTGCCAGCAGCCCACGGGGGAGGGGGCGGAACACCGGGGAGCTGTTTTTT
-	TRBD1	TRBV29-1	TRBJ1-1	CSVGGAGGSGTEAFF	TGCAGCGTCGGGGGGGCAGGGGGCTCCGGCACTGAAGCTTTCTTT
-	TRBD1	TRBV5-1	TRBJ1-1	CASHGGDRGTLNTEAFF	TGCGCCAGCCACGGGGGAGACAGGGGGACTCTCAACACTGAAGCTTTCTTT
few	-	TRBV6-5	TRBJ2-3	CASKSGINSDTQYF	TGTGCCAGCAAGTCAGGGATAAACTCAGATACGCAGTATTTT
-	TRBD2	TRBV29-1	TRBJ2-5	CSVIAGEGETQYF	TGCAGCGTCATAGCGGGAGAAGGGGAGACCCAGTACTTC
-	-	TRBV7-2	TRBJ2-1	CASSLEGLSPYNEQFF	TGTGCCAGCAGCTTAGAGGGACTCAGTCCGTACAATGAGCAGTTCTTC
-	-	TRBV29-1	TRBJ2-7	CSVVWGSNEQYF	TGCAGCGTTGTCTGGGGAAGTAACGAGCAGTACTTC
-	TRBD2	TRBV5-4	TRBJ2-5	CASSLTGLGETQYF	TGTGCCAGCAGCTTGACGGGACTAGGGGAGACCCAGTACTTC
-	TRBD2	TRBV7-8	TRBJ2-3	CASSLVTSGNTDTQYF	TGTGCCAGCAGCTTAGTAACTAGCGGAAACACAGATACGCAGTATTTT
-	-	TRBV6-5	TRBJ1-1	CASSYSPGARAFF	TGTGCCAGCAGTTACTCCCCAGGAGCTCGGGCTTTCTTT
-	-	TRBV6-6	TRBJ2-7	CASSSAGDEQYF	TGTGCCAGCAGTTCCGCAGGGGACGAGCAGTACTTC
-	-	TRBV7-8	TRBJ2-2	CASGSLYTGELFF	TGTGCCAGCGGGAGCCTTTACACCGGGGAGCTGTTTTTT